Sequencing of this T cell receptor (beta chain) was carried out in a study of T-cell reconstitution after alpha-beta-depleted transplantation in children. Unique molecular identifiers were incorporated during preparation of the TCRbeta library. TCRdb recomputed calls from the PCR reads with MiXCR, one row per CDR3 protein. In the table there are some 390,000 distinct CDR3 sequences, roughly 22% of which are singletons. This clonotype was counted only a few times. This CDR3 has 15 amino acids. Germline V lookup: CDR1 DFQATT, CDR2 SNEGSKA (reference sequence). The V end was cut by 1 base, the J end by 0 bases, with 11 bases between.

The chain joins TRBV20-1 to TRBJ2-3; TRBD2 might be the D (6 bases). Sequences were derived from PBMCs from the stem cell graft donor, sampled from the stem cell graft. This clonotype was sampled from a human donor who donated a stem cell graft to a child with acute myeloid leukemia. CDR3 DNA sequence: TGCAGTGCTAGAGTAGCGGACCATAGCACAGATACGCAGTATTTT. This translates into CSARVADHSTDTQYF.